This T cell receptor beta chain was found in a study of blood T cells in healthy people across ages. This clonotype was seen repeatedly, ten times or more. Its antigen remains unknown. Study-wide results and caveats: In older individuals, TCR beta diversity per million T cells was lower, falling roughly linearly with age.

Per the germline V gene, CDR1 is LNHNV and CDR2 is YYDKDF (reference sequence). CDR3 length: 14 amino acids. Trimming cost V 3 bases and J 1 base, with 10 bases left between them. Using a J-beta primer mix together with a sample-barcoded 5' primer, a second PCR was run for about 6 to 11 cycles. Each cDNA was tagged by a template-switch adaptor containing 12 random nucleotides. TCRdb independently ran MiXCR on the 5' RACE reads; one entry per CDR3 protein. The data contain about 670,000 distinct CDR3 sequences, roughly half of them singletons. Sequenced input: blood. This clonotype was sampled from a woman aged 80 or over in good health. The chain links TRBV15 to TRBJ2-7; tentative D call: TRBD2 (5 bases). CDR3 in DNA: TGTGCCACCAGCAGGGACTTTAGTTCCTACGAGCAGTACTTC. It is translated as CATSRDFSSYEQYF. Combining the CDR3 with reference TRBV15 and TRBJ2-7 gives the whole variable domain DAMVIQNPRYQVTQFGKPVTLSCSQTLNHNVMYWYQQKSSQAPKLLFHYYDKDFNNEADTPDNFQSRRPNTSFCFLDIRSPGLGDTAMYLCATSRDFSSYEQYFGPGTRLTVT.